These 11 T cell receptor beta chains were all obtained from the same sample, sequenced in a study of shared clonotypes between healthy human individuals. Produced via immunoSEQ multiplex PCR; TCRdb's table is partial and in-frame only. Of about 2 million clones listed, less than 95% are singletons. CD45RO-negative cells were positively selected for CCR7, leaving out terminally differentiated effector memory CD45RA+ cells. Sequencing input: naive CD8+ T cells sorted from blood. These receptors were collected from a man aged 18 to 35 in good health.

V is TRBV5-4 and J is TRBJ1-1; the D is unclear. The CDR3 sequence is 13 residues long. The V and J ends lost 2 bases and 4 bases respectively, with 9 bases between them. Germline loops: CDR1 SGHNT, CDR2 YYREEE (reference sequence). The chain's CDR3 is CASSFRSGTEAFF. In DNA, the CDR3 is TGTGCCAGCAGCTTCCGTTCGGGCACTGAAGCTTTCTTT. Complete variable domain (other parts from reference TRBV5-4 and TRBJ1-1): ETGVTQSPTHLIKTRGQQVTLRCSSQSGHNTVSWYQQALGQGPQFIFQYYREEENGRGNFPPRFSGLQFPNYSSELNVNALELDDSALYLCASSFRSGTEAFFGQGTRLTVV.

The CDR3 sequence is CAWSPRVGEGLGDEQYF. CDR3 in DNA: TGTGCCTGGAGTCCAAGGGTCGGGGAGGGGTTAGGCGACGAGCAGTACTTC. The rearrangement links TRBV30 to TRBJ2-7; 7 nucleotides line up with TRBD2. The CDR3 has 17 amino acids. Per germline, CDR1 GTSNPN and CDR2 SVGIG (reference sequence). The V gene end was trimmed by 2 bases and the J gene end by 5 bases; junction bases not matched to a gene: 18.

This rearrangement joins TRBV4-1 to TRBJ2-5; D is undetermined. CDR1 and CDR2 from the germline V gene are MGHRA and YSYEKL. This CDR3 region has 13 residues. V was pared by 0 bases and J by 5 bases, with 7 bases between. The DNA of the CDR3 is TGCGCCAGCAGCCAAGATCCGATCGAGACCCAGTACTTC. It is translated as CASSQDPIETQYF.

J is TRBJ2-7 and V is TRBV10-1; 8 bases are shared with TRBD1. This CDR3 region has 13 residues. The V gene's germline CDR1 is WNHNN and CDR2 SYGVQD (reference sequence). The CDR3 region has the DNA TGCGTTCCAGGGGGCCGCCGCTCCTACGAGCAGTACTTC. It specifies CVPGGRRSYEQYF.

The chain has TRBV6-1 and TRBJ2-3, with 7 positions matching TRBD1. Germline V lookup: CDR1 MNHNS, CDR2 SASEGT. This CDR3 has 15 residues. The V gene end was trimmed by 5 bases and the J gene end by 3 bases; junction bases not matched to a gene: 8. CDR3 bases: TGTGCCAGCAGTCTCCCGGTGACAGGGACAGATACGCAGTATTTT. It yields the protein CASSLPVTGTDTQYF.

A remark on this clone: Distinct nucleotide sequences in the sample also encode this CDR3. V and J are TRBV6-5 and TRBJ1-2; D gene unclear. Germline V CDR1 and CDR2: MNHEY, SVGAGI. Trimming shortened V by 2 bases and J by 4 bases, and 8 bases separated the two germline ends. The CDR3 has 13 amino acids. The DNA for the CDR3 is TGTGCCAGCAGTTACACAGAAAGCTATGGCTACACCTTC. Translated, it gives CASSYTESYGYTF.

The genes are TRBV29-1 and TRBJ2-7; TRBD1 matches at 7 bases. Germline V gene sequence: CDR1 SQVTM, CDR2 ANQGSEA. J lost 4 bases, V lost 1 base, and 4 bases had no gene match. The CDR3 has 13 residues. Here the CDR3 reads CSVEGGGKYEQYF. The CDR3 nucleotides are TGCAGCGTTGAAGGAGGGGGCAAATACGAGCAGTACTTC.

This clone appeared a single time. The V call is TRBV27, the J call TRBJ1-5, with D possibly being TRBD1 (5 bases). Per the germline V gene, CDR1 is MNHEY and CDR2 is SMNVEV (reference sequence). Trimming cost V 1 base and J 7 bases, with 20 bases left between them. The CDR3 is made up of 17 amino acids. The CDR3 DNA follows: TGTGCCAGCAGTTTATTGGCCGCAGGGACCCAAGGGCAGCCCCAGCATTTT. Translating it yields CASSLLAAGTQGQPQHF.

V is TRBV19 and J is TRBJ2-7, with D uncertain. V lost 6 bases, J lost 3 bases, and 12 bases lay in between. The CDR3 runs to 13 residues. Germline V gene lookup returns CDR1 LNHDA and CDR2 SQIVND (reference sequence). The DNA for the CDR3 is TGTGCCAGTAGCCGGTACGAGTACTACGAGCAGTACTTC. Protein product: CASSRYEYYEQYF.

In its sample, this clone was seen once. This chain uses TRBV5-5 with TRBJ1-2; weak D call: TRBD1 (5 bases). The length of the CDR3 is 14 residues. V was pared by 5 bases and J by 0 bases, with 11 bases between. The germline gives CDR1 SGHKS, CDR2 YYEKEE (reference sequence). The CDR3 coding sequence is TGTGCCAGCAGTCCGGACACCTCTAACTATGGCTACACCTTC. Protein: CASSPDTSNYGYTF.

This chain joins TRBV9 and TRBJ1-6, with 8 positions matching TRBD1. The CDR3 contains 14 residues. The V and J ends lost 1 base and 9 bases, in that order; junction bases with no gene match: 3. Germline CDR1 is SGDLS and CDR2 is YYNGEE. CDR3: CASSVSGGGSPLHF. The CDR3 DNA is TGTGCCAGCAGCGTATCAGGGGGCGGTTCACCCCTCCACTTT.